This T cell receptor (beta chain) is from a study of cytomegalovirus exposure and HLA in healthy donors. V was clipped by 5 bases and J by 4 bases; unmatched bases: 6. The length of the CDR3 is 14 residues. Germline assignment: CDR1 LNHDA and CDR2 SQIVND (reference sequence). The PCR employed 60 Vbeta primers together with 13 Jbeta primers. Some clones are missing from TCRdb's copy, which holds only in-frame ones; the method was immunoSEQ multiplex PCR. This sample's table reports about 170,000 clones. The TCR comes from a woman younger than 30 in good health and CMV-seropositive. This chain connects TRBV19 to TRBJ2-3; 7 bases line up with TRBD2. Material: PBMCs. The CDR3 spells CASSGRGYADTQYF. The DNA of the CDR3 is TGTGCCAGTAGTGGGCGGGGGTACGCAGATACGCAGTATTTT.